This entry lists 26 T cell receptor beta chains sequenced from one sample in a study of blood T cell repertoires in COVID-19. Measured with immunoSEQ multiplex PCR; TCRdb has only the in-frame clones, and not every one. The repertoire holds 210,000 or so clones, with around four fifths as singletons. The material sequenced was peripheral blood. These receptors all come from a man in his fifties with active or convalescent COVID-19.

The chain combines TRBV2 with TRBJ1-1; 8 bases are a match to TRBD1. This CDR3 has 13 residues. Trimming cost V 10 bases and J 1 base; bases outside gene matches: 5. Germline CDR1 SNHLY, CDR2 FYNNEI. CDR3 DNA sequence: TGTGCCACCCGAGGACAGGGGAACACTGAAGCTTTCTTT. Translated, it gives CATRGQGNTEAFF. Supplemented by reference TRBV2 and TRBJ1-1, the full variable domain reads EPEVTQTPSHQVTQMGQEVILRCVPISNHLYFYWYRQILGQKVEFLVSFYNNEISEKSEIFDDQFSVERPDGSNFTLKIRSTKLEDSAMYFCATRGQGNTEAFFGQGTRLTVV.

In DNA, the CDR3 is TGTGCCAGCAGCCCGCGTAGGGGGCAGGGGGGCGAAAACACCATATATTTT. This translates into CASSPRRGQGGENTIYF. This chain links TRBV9 with TRBJ1-3, with 7 bases matching TRBD1. The ends lost 4 bases at V and 6 bases at J; junction bases unmatched: 16. Germline CDR1 SGDLS, CDR2 YYNGEE. This CDR3 is 17 amino acids long.

The rearrangement links TRBV2 to TRBJ2-2, with D possibly matching TRBD2 (7 bases). The CDR3 runs 13 residues. Germline CDR1 is SNHLY and CDR2 is FYNNEI. V was trimmed by 6 bases and J by 5 bases, leaving 10 bases between them. The CDR3 region is CASRRGGTGELFF. The CDR3 nucleotides read TGTGCCAGCAGGAGGGGGGGAACCGGGGAGCTGTTTTTT.

This chain connects TRBV7-9 to TRBJ2-6; D not certain. The CDR3 extends over 16 amino acids. CDR1 and CDR2 (germline): SEHNR, FQNEAQ (reference sequence). Trimming pared 4 bases from V and 0 bases from J, leaving 10 bases between. The CDR3 nucleotides read TGTGCCAGCAGCTCCCTCCTTCCCTCTGGGGCCAACGTCCTGACTTTC. This encodes CASSSLLPSGANVLTF.

In this sample, this clone turned up a few times. The J gene is TRBJ1-2, the V gene TRBV10-1, with TRBD1 as a possible D gene (6 bases). The germline gives CDR1 WNHNN, CDR2 SYGVQD (reference sequence). This CDR3 has 14 residues. V dropped 8 bases and J dropped 1 base, with 14 bases sitting between them. The CDR3 loop reads CASGTSPINYGYTF. The DNA for the CDR3 is TGCGCCAGCGGGACATCCCCTATTAACTATGGCTACACCTTC.

This chain connects TRBV30 to TRBJ2-2; D is perhaps TRBD1 (6 bases). Germline CDR1 and CDR2: GTSNPN and SVGIG (reference sequence). There are 17 residues in the CDR3. The V end was cut by 3 bases, the J end by 2 bases, with 19 bases between. CDR3 region: CAWSRDIYNINTGELFF. The CDR3 nucleotides read TGTGCCTGGAGCAGGGACATCTACAACATTAACACCGGGGAGCTGTTTTTT.

This clone showed up just a few times. The chain has TRBV27 and TRBJ1-2; 8 bases match TRBD1. The V gene's germline CDR1 is MNHEY and CDR2 SMNVEV (reference sequence). V lost 6 bases, J lost 2 bases, and 2 bases stayed unmatched. The CDR3 totals 13 residues. The CDR3 region is CASSWTGNYGYTF. The CDR3 DNA is TGTGCCAGCAGCTGGACAGGGAACTATGGCTACACCTTC.

V usage is TRBV6-5 and J usage is TRBJ2-4; 10 bases map to TRBD2. Per the germline V gene, CDR1 is MNHEY and CDR2 is SVGAGI. The CDR3 spans 15 residues. Trimming removed 7 bases from V and 6 bases from J; junction bases left unmatched: 9. The CDR3 is CASTGGASGGNIQYF. The CDR3 nucleotides are TGTGCCAGCACCGGAGGGGCTAGCGGGGGAAACATTCAGTACTTC.

J is TRBJ2-3 and V is TRBV3-1 (or the pseudogene TRBV3-2); D is uncertain. The CDR3 consists of 16 residues. Germline assignment: CDR1 LGHDT and CDR2 YNNKEL (reference sequence). Trimming removed 1 base from V and 0 bases from J, with 11 bases in between. The CDR3 sequence is CASSQGLFASTDTQYF. CDR3 bases: TGTGCCAGCAGCCAAGGACTCTTTGCTAGCACAGATACGCAGTATTTT.

The rearrangement joins TRBV5-4 to TRBJ2-7; the match to TRBD2 covers 15 bases. Germline loops: CDR1 SGHNT, CDR2 YYREEE (reference sequence). J gave up 0 bases and V 5 bases, and 9 bases lay outside the gene matches. The CDR3 runs to 18 residues. As DNA, the CDR3 is TGTGCCAGCAGTTCCGGACTAGCGGGGGGGCCCAGCTCCTACGAGCAGTACTTC. This translates into CASSSGLAGGPSSYEQYF.

V and J are TRBV5-6 and TRBJ1-4; 7 positions agree with TRBD1. Germline CDR1 and CDR2: SGHDT and YYEEEE. The CDR3 consists of 15 residues. The V gene end was trimmed by 3 bases and the J gene end by 8 bases; junction bases not matched to a gene: 10. The CDR3 here is CASSSIRDSGEKLFF. Written as DNA, the CDR3 is TGTGCCAGCAGCTCGATCCGGGACAGTGGGGAAAAACTGTTTTTT. The full variable domain, completed using reference TRBV5-6 and TRBJ1-4, is DAGVTQSPTHLIKTRGQQVTLRCSPKSGHDTVSWYQQALGQGPQFIFQYYEEEERQRGNFPDRFSGHQFPNYSSELNVNALLLGDSALYLCASSSIRDSGEKLFFGSGTQLSVL.

The chain uses TRBV9 and TRBJ1-1, with a tentative D call TRBD1 (6 bases). V gave up 4 bases and J gave up 1 base, with 17 bases separating them. The CDR3 length is 16 residues. Germline V gives CDR1 SGDLS, CDR2 YYNGEE. The CDR3 region has the DNA TGTGCCAGCAGCTCCTCTAGGGGGTTAGGGAACACTGAAGCTTTCTTT. The encoded protein is CASSSSRGLGNTEAFF.

V gene TRBV5-1 combines with J gene TRBJ2-7; 8 nucleotides match TRBD1. Germline CDR1 reads SGHRS; CDR2 reads YFSETQ. This CDR3 region has 14 residues. The V and J ends lost 1 base and 6 bases, in that order; junction bases with no gene match: 6. The CDR3 bases are TGCGCCAGCAGCTTGCCCGACAGGGGATTCGAGCAGTACTTC. Encoded protein: CASSLPDRGFEQYF.

This clone appeared once. V and J are TRBV28 and TRBJ2-7; D remains ambiguous. V was clipped by 3 bases and J by 0 bases, with 18 bases between them. CDR1 and CDR2 (germline): MDHEN, SYDVKM. The CDR3 extends over 17 amino acids. CDR3 DNA sequence: TGTGCCAGCAGTTTGCCAAGAATGGGCACGAGCTCCTACGAGCAGTACTTC. This gives the protein CASSLPRMGTSSYEQYF.

The chain combines TRBV2 with TRBJ2-1; TRBD1 agrees at 7 bases. The CDR3 loop spans 13 amino acids. Looked up from germline, CDR1 is SNHLY and CDR2 is FYNNEI. Unmatched junction bases numbered 5, after V lost 4 bases and J lost 8 bases. CDR3 DNA: TGTGCCAGCAGTGCGGACAGGCTTCATGAGCAGTTCTTC. This gives the protein CASSADRLHEQFF. Variable domain in full (rest from reference TRBV2 and TRBJ2-1): EPEVTQTPSHQVTQMGQEVILRCVPISNHLYFYWYRQILGQKVEFLVSFYNNEISEKSEIFDDQFSVERPDGSNFTLKIRSTKLEDSAMYFCASSADRLHEQFFGPGTRLTVL.

The rearrangement joins TRBV19 to TRBJ2-7; D remains ambiguous. Per the germline V gene, CDR1 is LNHDA and CDR2 is SQIVND (reference sequence). V lost 10 bases to trimming and J lost 7 bases, with 20 bases between them. The CDR3 spans 13 residues. This CDR3 is CATSPLSFGEQYF. DNA for the CDR3: TGTGCCACCTCCCCCCTAAGCTTCGGGGAGCAGTACTTC.

V and J are TRBV6-5 and TRBJ1-2, with D perhaps matching TRBD1 (5 bases). The CDR3 runs 14 residues. V gave up 8 bases and J gave up 7 bases, with 20 bases separating them. Germline CDR1 MNHEY, CDR2 SVGAGI. The CDR3 region is CASALGQGEGGYTF. CDR3 nucleotides: TGTGCCAGCGCTTTAGGGCAAGGGGAAGGTGGCTACACCTTC.

The chain couples TRBV5-1 to TRBJ1-6, with a tentative D call TRBD1 (5 bases). Between the trimmed V and J ends, which lost 0 bases and 6 bases, there was a span of 19 bases. This CDR3 region has 18 residues. Germline V CDR1 and CDR2: SGHRS, YFSETQ. The CDR3 region is CASSLVIGGQTSNSPLHF. The CDR3 bases are TGCGCCAGCAGCTTGGTTATCGGCGGACAAACAAGTAATTCACCCCTCCACTTT.

The rearrangement links TRBV2 to TRBJ2-1, with D hard to call. Germline V lookup: CDR1 SNHLY, CDR2 FYNNEI. Trimming took 6 bases from V and 6 from J, leaving 12 bases between them. The CDR3 totals 13 residues. In DNA, the CDR3 is TGTGCCAGCAGGCTCACCCAGGCCAATGAGCAGTTCTTC. It codes for CASRLTQANEQFF.

This sequence joins TRBV5-1 and TRBJ1-1; D gene unclear. CDR1 is SGHRS and CDR2 is YFSETQ in the germline V gene. CDR3 length equals 14 residues. Trimming pared 6 bases from V and 1 base from J, leaving 13 bases between. This chain's CDR3 is CASKGDLGNTEAFF. The CDR3 nucleotides read TGCGCCAGCAAGGGAGACCTAGGGAACACTGAAGCTTTCTTT.

This sequence joins TRBV29-1 and TRBJ1-1, with D maybe TRBD1 (5 bases). The germline V gene encodes CDR1 SQVTM and CDR2 ANQGSEA. Trimming pared 4 bases from V and 6 bases from J, leaving 21 bases between. There are 15 residues in the CDR3. The DNA of the CDR3 is TGCAGCGTTGGGGTCTTTGGCAGCCAGGGCGCTGAAGCTTTCTTT. Amino acids: CSVGVFGSQGAEAFF.

The V call is TRBV7-9, the J call TRBJ1-1; TRBD1 is a possible D gene (6 bases). V was trimmed by 4 bases and J by 0 bases, leaving 18 bases between them. The CDR3 runs 17 residues. Germline loops: CDR1 SEHNR, CDR2 FQNEAQ (reference sequence). The CDR3 loop reads CASSYPRGGSMNTEAFF. CDR3 nucleotide sequence: TGTGCCAGCAGCTACCCAAGGGGGGGATCCATGAACACTGAAGCTTTCTTT. Supplemented by reference TRBV7-9 and TRBJ1-1, the full variable domain reads DTGVSQNPRHKITKRGQNVTFRCDPISEHNRLYWYRQTLGQGPEFLTYFQNEAQLEKSRLLSDRFSAERPKGSFSTLEIQRTEQGDSAMYLCASSYPRGGSMNTEAFFGQGTRLTVV.

V gene TRBV2 combines with J gene TRBJ1-2; D call uncertain. The V end was cut by 1 base, the J end by 0 bases, with 6 bases between. From germline, CDR1 is SNHLY and CDR2 FYNNEI. The CDR3 loop spans 14 amino acids. CDR3 bases: TGTGCCAGCAGTGAAGGGGCAGCTAACTATGGCTACACCTTC. As protein: CASSEGAANYGYTF.

At least ten counts were recorded for this clone. V is TRBV9 and J is TRBJ1-2; 10 bases match TRBD1. Trimming took 3 bases from V and 7 from J; bases not matched to a gene: 3. CDR1 is SGDLS and CDR2 is YYNGEE in the germline V gene. This CDR3 is built from 13 residues. The CDR3 spells CASSGQGALGYTF. The CDR3 DNA reads TGTGCCAGCAGCGGACAGGGGGCCCTTGGCTACACCTTC.

V is TRBV27 and J is TRBJ2-7; a weak D match, TRBD1 (6 bases). The CDR3 is made up of 13 amino acids. The germline CDR1 and CDR2 sequences are MNHEY and SMNVEV (reference sequence). V lost 4 bases, J lost 5 bases, and 12 bases lay in between. The CDR3 protein is CASSWTVDHEQYF. The CDR3 nucleotides read TGTGCCAGCAGTTGGACAGTCGACCACGAGCAGTACTTC.

The J gene is TRBJ2-3, the V gene TRBV27; possible D gene TRBD2, 6 bases. This CDR3 has 16 amino acids. The germline V gene has CDR1 MNHEY and CDR2 SMNVEV (reference sequence). Trimming cost V 4 bases and J 2 bases, with 16 bases left between them. The CDR3 DNA reads as TGTGCCAGCAGTTCCCCATGGGGGAGGCCCACAGATACGCAGTATTTT. Translated, it gives CASSSPWGRPTDTQYF.